A single sample is the source of the 24 T cell receptor beta chains below, sequenced in a study of OX40 agonist ivuxolimab in advanced cancers. The table came from immunoSEQ multiplex PCR; TCRdb's copy has only in-frame clones and leaves some out. The sample carries tens of thousands of clones, about 93% recorded once. Here the sequenced sample was CD4+ or CD8+ T cells sorted from blood, taken in a trial of the OX40 agonist ivuxolimab. The receptors were gathered from an adult with an advanced solid tumor such as melanoma, head and neck, liver or kidney cancer.

The chain recombines TRBV5-1 with TRBJ2-1; 10 bases are shared with TRBD2. CDR1 and CDR2 from the germline V gene are SGHRS and YFSETQ. This CDR3 region has 16 residues. V shed 2 bases, J shed 4 bases, and the junction held 6 bases outside the gene matches. The CDR3 nucleotides read TGCGCCAGCAGCTTCAAGCGGGAGGGCACATACAATGAGCAGTTCTTC. Translated: CASSFKREGTYNEQFF.

V is TRBV15 and J is TRBJ2-7, with 9 bases identical to TRBD1. Per germline, CDR1 LNHNV and CDR2 YYDKDF (reference sequence). The CDR3 length is 18 residues. V shed 3 bases, J shed 3 bases, and the junction held 15 bases outside the gene matches. The CDR3 nucleotides are TGTGCCACCAGCAGCTTTACCACCGGGACAGGGATACTCTACGAGCAGTACTTC. Translation: CATSSFTTGTGILYEQYF.

The chain recombines TRBV7-9 with TRBJ2-1; D unclear. Trimming stripped 5 bases from V and 3 bases from J, with 5 bases between. The CDR3 is 12 residues long. Germline loops: CDR1 SEHNR, CDR2 FQNEAQ (reference sequence). This chain's CDR3 is CASSPDYNEQFF. The CDR3 DNA sequence: TGTGCCAGCAGCCCTGACTACAATGAGCAGTTCTTC.

This chain connects TRBV18 to TRBJ2-5, with TRBD1 identical over 7 bases. Trimming at V came to 0 bases and at J to 1 base, leaving 2 bases not matched to a gene. Germline values: CDR1 KGHSH, CDR2 LQKENI. The CDR3 runs 15 residues. The CDR3 spells CASSPPDRIQETQYF. The CDR3 DNA is TGTGCCAGCTCACCACCGGACAGGATCCAAGAGACCCAGTACTTC.

V usage is TRBV7-6 and J usage is TRBJ2-3; D unresolved. This CDR3 has 14 amino acids. Germline CDR1 is SGHVS and CDR2 is FNYEAQ. Trimming pared 5 bases from V and 0 bases from J, leaving 9 bases between. The CDR3 sequence is CASSRIGSTDTQYF. CDR3 nucleotides: TGTGCCAGCAGCCGAATAGGGAGCACAGATACGCAGTATTTT.

The gene calls are TRBV9 and TRBJ1-4; 8 bases match TRBD1. The CDR3 contains 15 residues. With V trimmed by 3 bases and J by 4 bases, 5 bases remained unmatched. CDR1 is SGDLS and CDR2 is YYNGEE in the germline V gene. CDR3 sequence: CASSAAGQVNEKLFF. The DNA for the CDR3 is TGTGCCAGCAGCGCCGCGGGACAGGTTAATGAAAAACTGTTTTTT.

The chain couples TRBV4-1 to TRBJ1-1; D perhaps matches TRBD1 (5 bases). CDR3 size: 15 residues. CDR1 is MGHRA and CDR2 is YSYEKL in the germline V gene. The V end was cut by 3 bases, the J end by 3 bases, with 14 bases between. CDR3: CASSHVGGSDTEAFF. The CDR3 DNA is TGCGCCAGCAGCCATGTCGGGGGGTCGGACACTGAAGCTTTCTTT.

The chain carries TRBV2 and TRBJ2-3, with D perhaps TRBD2 (5 bases). Trimming pared 6 bases from V and 0 bases from J, leaving 13 bases between. The CDR3 has 15 amino acids. Germline CDR1 SNHLY, CDR2 FYNNEI. The chain's CDR3 is CASSEVATSTDTQYF. The CDR3 DNA follows: TGTGCCAGCAGCGAGGTAGCGACTAGCACAGATACGCAGTATTTT. The complete variable domain, with remaining parts taken from reference TRBV2 and TRBJ2-3, reads EPEVTQTPSHQVTQMGQEVILRCVPISNHLYFYWYRQILGQKVEFLVSFYNNEISEKSEIFDDQFSVERPDGSNFTLKIRSTKLEDSAMYFCASSEVATSTDTQYFGPGTRLTVL.

The chain couples TRBV6-5 to TRBJ2-7; D remains ambiguous. The CDR3 is made up of 13 amino acids. Trimming took 7 bases from V and 4 from J, leaving 14 bases between them. Germline loops: CDR1 MNHEY, CDR2 SVGAGI. CDR3 nucleotides: TGTGCCAGCACCATCGGTCCCCGTTACGAGCAGTACTTC. Translated, it gives CASTIGPRYEQYF.

V and J are TRBV29-1 and TRBJ2-7, with D possibly TRBD1 on 5 matching bases. CDR3 length equals 12 residues. From germline, CDR1 is SQVTM and CDR2 ANQGSEA. Trimming took 5 bases from V and 2 from J, leaving 10 bases between them. The CDR3 sequence: CSVFDRTYEQYF. The CDR3 DNA is TGCAGCGTTTTCGACAGAACCTACGAGCAGTACTTC.

Written as DNA, the CDR3 is TGTGCCAGCAGGCAAAGACAGGGCCTGAGCAATCAGCCCCAGCATTTT. This gives the protein CASRQRQGLSNQPQHF. The V and J genes are TRBV28 and TRBJ1-5; TRBD1 agrees at 7 bases. The germline V gene encodes CDR1 MDHEN and CDR2 SYDVKM. V dropped 6 bases and J dropped 1; count of bases not matched to a gene: 9. The CDR3 has 16 residues.

The J gene is TRBJ2-7, the V gene TRBV7-9; 9 positions match TRBD1. With 3 bases clipped from V and 6 bases from J, the junction kept 12 bases outside the gene matches. The V gene's germline CDR1 is SEHNR and CDR2 FQNEAQ (reference sequence). The CDR3 length is 16 residues. The CDR3 spells CASSLVPGQGYGEQYF. The CDR3 nucleotides are TGTGCCAGCAGCTTGGTTCCGGGACAGGGTTATGGCGAGCAGTACTTC.

This clone appeared a single time. The V gene is TRBV5-4, the J gene TRBJ2-7; D not certain. In germline, CDR1 is SGHNT, CDR2 YYREEE (reference sequence). This CDR3 spans 14 amino acids. Trimming pared 0 bases from V and 2 bases from J, leaving 9 bases between. CDR3 DNA sequence: TGTGCCAGCAGCTTGGTTCCAATAGCCTACGAGCAGTACTTC. Amino acid sequence: CASSLVPIAYEQYF.

The chain combines TRBV25-1 with TRBJ1-1; D is uncertain. The CDR3 loop spans 9 amino acids. Germline V gives CDR1 MGHDK, CDR2 SYGVNS. Trimming removed 11 bases at V and 2 bases at J, with 3 bases between. In DNA, the CDR3 is TGTGCCCATAACACTGAAGCTTTCTTT. This translates into CAHNTEAFF.

The J gene is TRBJ2-1, the V gene TRBV29-1; 13 nucleotides line up with TRBD2. Germline V gives CDR1 SQVTM, CDR2 ANQGSEA. CDR3 length equals 16 residues. V lost 1 base and J lost 5; bases outside the gene matches: 5. This CDR3 reads CSVEGRTSGGNNEQFF. The CDR3 DNA follows: TGCAGCGTTGAAGGGAGGACTAGCGGGGGCAACAATGAGCAGTTCTTC.

This clone has a single count. The genes are TRBV6-5 and TRBJ1-1; 7 positions match TRBD1. V dropped 0 bases and J dropped 1; count of bases not matched to a gene: 2. Germline values: CDR1 MNHEY, CDR2 SVGAGI. CDR3 size: 15 residues. The DNA of the CDR3 is TGTGCCAGCAGTTACTCGACAGGGCGGAACACTGAAGCTTTCTTT. Translated, it gives CASSYSTGRNTEAFF.

The genes are TRBV29-1 and TRBJ1-1; no firm D call. V was pared by 3 bases and J by 3 bases, with 14 bases between. The germline gives CDR1 SQVTM, CDR2 ANQGSEA. The CDR3 sequence is 14 residues long. CDR3 in DNA: TGCAGCGTTGACAAGGGTTGGCGGGACACTGAAGCTTTCTTT. Translated: CSVDKGWRDTEAFF.

The J gene is TRBJ2-6, the V gene TRBV15; TRBD1 agrees at 7 bases. V shed 5 bases, J shed 4 bases, and the junction held 5 bases outside the gene matches. The CDR3 consists of 15 residues. CDR1 and CDR2 (germline): LNHNV, YYDKDF (reference sequence). Here the CDR3 reads CATSRTGAGANVLTF. The CDR3 nucleotides read TGTGCCACCAGCCGAACAGGGGCAGGGGCCAACGTCCTGACTTTC.

This CDR3 reads CASSQAFNYGSGNTIYF. The CDR3 DNA is TGCGCCAGCAGCCAAGCCTTTAACTATGGATCTGGAAACACCATATATTTT. The V and J genes are TRBV4-3 and TRBJ1-3, with unresolved D. There are 17 residues in the CDR3. V lost 1 base to trimming and J lost 1 base, with 14 bases between them. Looked up from germline, CDR1 is LGHNA and CDR2 is YSLEER.

The CDR3 here is CASSLESDRVYGYTF. The CDR3 nucleotides read TGTGCCAGCAGCTTGGAGTCGGACAGAGTTTATGGCTACACCTTC. This sequence joins TRBV5-4 and TRBJ1-2; tentative D call: TRBD1 (6 bases). The germline V and J ends were trimmed by 0 bases and 5 bases, with 14 bases remaining between them. This CDR3 has 15 amino acids. Looked up from germline, CDR1 is SGHNT and CDR2 is YYREEE (reference sequence).

This rearrangement joins TRBV9 to TRBJ1-3; possible D gene TRBD1, 6 bases. Trimming stripped 3 bases from V and 2 bases from J, with 18 bases between. Germline V gene data show CDR1 as SGDLS and CDR2 as YYNGEE. The CDR3 spans 17 residues. In DNA, the CDR3 is TGTGCCAGCAGCGCCATGACCGGACAGTCACCTGGAAACACCATATATTTT. Translation: CASSAMTGQSPGNTIYF.

The rearrangement joins TRBV9 to TRBJ2-3, with D possibly matching TRBD2 (5 bases). Germline V gene lookup returns CDR1 SGDLS and CDR2 YYNGEE. Trimming took off 0 bases at V and 6 bases at J, with 14 bases between the two ends. This CDR3 comprises 15 residues. The CDR3 DNA sequence: TGTGCCAGCAGCGTAGGGGGTAGTTGGAGGGATACGCAGTATTTT. Its translation is CASSVGGSWRDTQYF. Combining the CDR3 with reference TRBV9 and TRBJ2-3 gives the whole variable domain DSGVTQTPKHLITATGQRVTLRCSPRSGDLSVYWYQQSLDQGLQFLIQYYNGEERAKGNILERFSAQQFPDLHSELNLSSLELGDSALYFCASSVGGSWRDTQYFGPGTRLTVL.

This clone was observed a single time. The CDR3 region has the DNA TGCGCCAGCAGCCAAGATCACAGGGCAGCTTATAATTCACCCCTCCACTTT. It yields the protein CASSQDHRAAYNSPLHF. This chain links TRBV4-3 with TRBJ1-6; D perhaps matches TRBD1 (6 bases). The CDR3 length is 17 residues. Germline loops: CDR1 LGHNA, CDR2 YSLEER. The ends were cut back, 0 bases at V and 4 bases at J, with 13 bases in the middle.

The chain carries TRBV5-5 and TRBJ1-2; 8 nucleotides align to TRBD1. Germline V lookup: CDR1 SGHKS, CDR2 YYEKEE (reference sequence). This CDR3 comprises 13 residues. V gave up 5 bases and J gave up 2 bases; unmatched junction bases: 2. CDR3 region: CASRRQGNYGYTF. The DNA for the CDR3 is TGTGCCAGCAGGCGACAGGGGAACTATGGCTACACCTTC. The variable domain in full, completed from reference TRBV5-5 and TRBJ1-2, reads DAGVTQSPTHLIKTRGQQVTLRCSPISGHKSVSWYQQVLGQGPQFIFQYYEKEERGRGNFPDRFSARQFPNYSSELNVNALLLGDSALYLCASRRQGNYGYTFGSGTRLTVV.